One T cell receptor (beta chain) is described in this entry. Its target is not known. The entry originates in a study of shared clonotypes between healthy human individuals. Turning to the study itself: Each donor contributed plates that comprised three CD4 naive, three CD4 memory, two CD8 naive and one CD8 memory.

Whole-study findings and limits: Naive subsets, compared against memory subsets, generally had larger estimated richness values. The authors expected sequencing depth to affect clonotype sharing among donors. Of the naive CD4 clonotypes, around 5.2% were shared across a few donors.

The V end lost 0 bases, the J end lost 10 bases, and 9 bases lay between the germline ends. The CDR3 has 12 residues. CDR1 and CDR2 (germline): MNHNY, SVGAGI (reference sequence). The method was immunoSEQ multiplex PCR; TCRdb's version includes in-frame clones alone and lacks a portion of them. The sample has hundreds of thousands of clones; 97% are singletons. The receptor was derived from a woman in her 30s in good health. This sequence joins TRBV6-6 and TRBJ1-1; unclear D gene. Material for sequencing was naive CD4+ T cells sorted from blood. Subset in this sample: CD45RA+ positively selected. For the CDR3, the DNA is TGTGCCAGCAGTTACTCTGGGGATGCAGCTTTCTTT. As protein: CASSYSGDAAFF.